This entry lists 30 T cell receptor beta chains sequenced from one sample in a study of T cells in Graves' hyperthyroidism and ophthalmopathy. Amplified regions were TCR beta CDR3 sequences from RNA transcripts. The HTBI primer set drove a first-round RT-PCR of the TCR CDR3. TCRdb reanalysed the multiplex PCR reads using MiXCR and keeps one entry per CDR3 protein. The table records hundreds of thousands of distinct CDR3 sequences, just under 15% of them present only once. The specimen sequenced was blood. The receptors come from a woman aged 25 to 45 with Graves' hyperthyroidism.

The chain combines TRBV14 with TRBJ2-1, with no clear D. CDR1 and CDR2 (germline): SGHDN, FVKESK. Trimming stripped 6 bases from V and 1 base from J, with 10 bases between. This CDR3 contains 14 residues. The CDR3 coding sequence is TGTGCCAGCAGGGGCAGAGGTTCCTACAATGAGCAGTTCTTC. It translates to CASRGRGSYNEQFF.

The gene calls are TRBV5-8 and TRBJ2-4; D not resolved. This CDR3 is 15 amino acids long. Germline V gene lookup returns CDR1 SGHTS and CDR2 YDEGEE. Deletions cut 4 bases from V and 3 bases from J, with 14 bases between. This chain's CDR3 is CASSISLRVKNIQYF. In DNA, the CDR3 is TGTGCCAGCAGCATTTCTCTACGGGTCAAAAACATTCAGTACTTC. The entire variable domain, with the rest obtained from reference TRBV5-8 and TRBJ2-4, is as follows: EAGVTQSPTHLIKTRGQQATLRCSPISGHTSVYWYQQALGLGLQFLLWYDEGEERNRGNFPPRFSGRQFPNYSSELNVNALELEDSALYLCASSISLRVKNIQYFGAGTRLSVL.

This chain joins TRBV20-1 and TRBJ2-3, with D perhaps TRBD1 or TRBD2 (5 bases each). The germline gives CDR1 DFQATT, CDR2 SNEGSKA (reference sequence). Trimming took 3 bases from V and 2 from J, leaving 18 bases between them. The CDR3 totals 16 residues. The CDR3 nucleotides read TGCAGTGCTAGCGGGGCGGCCCAAGGGGACACAGATACGCAGTATTTT. Amino acids: CSASGAAQGDTDTQYF.

This clonotype turned up a few times. V usage is TRBV19 and J usage is TRBJ1-5; TRBD1 is a possible D gene (6 bases). Germline loops: CDR1 LNHDA, CDR2 SQIVND (reference sequence). Trimming cost V 0 bases and J 4 bases, with 19 bases left between them. This CDR3 region has 18 residues. This chain's CDR3 is CASSIDHRGLEINQPQHF. In DNA, the CDR3 is TGTGCCAGTAGTATAGATCACCGGGGGCTAGAGATTAATCAGCCCCAGCATTTT.

Many counts were recorded for this clonotype. The chain combines TRBV20-1 with TRBJ2-1, with 9 positions matching TRBD2. V lost 1 base, J lost 4 bases, and 5 bases stayed unmatched. CDR1 DFQATT and CDR2 SNEGSKA come from the germline V gene (reference sequence). There are 15 residues in the CDR3. As DNA, the CDR3 is TGCAGTGCTAGAGTAGCGGGAGTTATTTACAATGAGCAGTTCTTC. Protein sequence: CSARVAGVIYNEQFF.

In this sample, this clonotype turned up a few times. V and J are TRBV5-1 and TRBJ2-5; TRBD2 aligns across 15 bases. Germline CDR1 SGHRS, CDR2 YFSETQ. This CDR3 spans 16 amino acids. V was pared by 4 bases and J by 2 bases, with 3 bases of the junction left unmatched. The CDR3 coding sequence is TGCGCCAGCAGCACCGGGACTAGCGGGGGGCAAGAGACCCAGTACTTC. Translated, it gives CASSTGTSGGQETQYF.

CDR3 nucleotides: TGCGCCAGCAGCCAAGACCCGGGACAGGAGGAGACCCAGTACTTC. It is translated as CASSQDPGQEETQYF. J is TRBJ2-5 and V is TRBV4-1; 8 bases agree with TRBD1. J gave up 5 bases and V 0 bases, and 5 bases lay outside the gene matches. Germline V gives CDR1 MGHRA, CDR2 YSYEKL. The CDR3 extends over 15 amino acids.

The CDR3 region is CAWTQDRGWETQYF. CDR3 in DNA: TGTGCCTGGACCCAGGACAGGGGTTGGGAGACCCAGTACTTC. This chain joins TRBV30 and TRBJ2-5; 9 bases map to TRBD1. The CDR3 spans 14 residues. The germline CDR1 and CDR2 sequences are GTSNPN and SVGIG (reference sequence). V was clipped by 4 bases and J by 5 bases; unmatched bases: 8.

This clonotype was seen repeatedly, ten times or more. This chain joins TRBV28 and TRBJ1-4; a possible D gene is TRBD1 (5 bases). The CDR3 spans 15 residues. CDR1 is MDHEN, CDR2 SYDVKM, per germline. Trimming shortened V by 5 bases and J by 6 bases, and 16 bases separated the two germline ends. The CDR3 here is CASSPEWGEDEKLFF. CDR3 nucleotides: TGTGCCAGCAGTCCGGAGTGGGGGGAGGATGAAAAACTGTTTTTT.

This clonotype was recorded many times. The genes are TRBV7-3 and TRBJ2-2; no reliable D call. V shed 5 bases and J shed 4 bases, with 14 bases lying between them. Germline assignment: CDR1 SGHTA and CDR2 FQGTGA. The CDR3 runs to 15 residues. The CDR3 DNA is TGTGCCAGCAGCCCGAAGGCCAGACCCACCGGGGAGCTGTTTTTT. Translating it yields CASSPKARPTGELFF.

This clonotype was recorded a few times. The rearrangement uses TRBV18 and TRBJ2-5; 8 bases align to TRBD2. This CDR3 is 15 amino acids long. CDR1 KGHSH and CDR2 LQKENI come from the germline V gene. Germline trimming cut 4 bases from V and 4 bases from J; bases unmatched to any gene: 8. This CDR3 reads CASSLSAGVGETQYF. In DNA form, the CDR3 reads TGTGCCAGCTCACTATCAGCGGGAGTCGGAGAGACCCAGTACTTC.

This clonotype has ten or more counts. V is TRBV28 and J is TRBJ2-1, with 10 bases fitting TRBD2. Trimming at V came to 5 bases and at J to 7 bases, leaving 11 bases not matched to a gene. Germline CDR1 is MDHEN and CDR2 is SYDVKM. The CDR3 covers 16 residues. The DNA of the CDR3 is TGTGCCAGCAGTCTAGCGGGAGTTAGTAGTGTGAATGAGCAGTTCTTC. Translation gives CASSLAGVSSVNEQFF.

Concerning this clonotype itself: This CDR3 is missing its conserved last phenylalanine or tryptophan, likely due to a read error. V and J are TRBV11-2 and TRBJ1-1, with D unresolved. Trimming stripped 4 bases from V and 4 bases from J, with 7 bases between. The CDR3 sequence is 12 residues long. CDR1 and CDR2 (germline): SGHAT, FQNNGV. In DNA, the CDR3 is TGTGCCAGCAGCTCGAAATTCACTGAAGCTTTCCTT. Its protein product is CASSSKFTEAFL.

The V call is TRBV24-1, the J call TRBJ1-5; 8 bases map to TRBD1. Losses at the gene ends were 3 bases for V and 4 bases for J; bases not matched to a gene: 4. This CDR3 comprises 15 residues. Looked up from germline, CDR1 is KGHDR and CDR2 is SFDVKD. CDR3 protein: CATSDGQGGNQPQHF. The CDR3 DNA sequence: TGTGCCACCAGTGATGGACAGGGTGGTAATCAGCCCCAGCATTTT.

This clonotype was detected ten times or more. The chain links TRBV30 to TRBJ2-3, with D possibly matching TRBD1 (6 bases). Germline CDR1 reads GTSNPN; CDR2 reads SVGIG (reference sequence). There are 15 residues in the CDR3. Trimming took off 1 base at V and 4 bases at J, with 15 bases between the two ends. CDR3 sequence (DNA): TGTGCCTGGAGTGCCCCCCGCAGGGGCCCAGATACGCAGTATTTT. Its protein product is CAWSAPRRGPDTQYF.

The sample holds a few counts of this clonotype. Because it lacks the conserved phenylalanine or tryptophan at the end, this CDR3 is likely a read error. The rearrangement uses TRBV9 and TRBJ1-1; 8 bases agree with TRBD1. The germline V gene encodes CDR1 SGDLS and CDR2 YYNGEE. This CDR3 has 13 amino acids. Germline trimming cut 3 bases from V and 5 bases from J; bases unmatched to any gene: 3. The CDR3 spells CASSATGGTEAFL. CDR3 sequence (DNA): TGTGCCAGCAGCGCTACAGGGGGGACTGAAGCTTTCCTT.

Ten or more counts support this clonotype. This chain connects TRBV2 to TRBJ1-1, with D uncertain. The ends were cut back, 5 bases at V and 3 bases at J, with 10 bases in the middle. The germline gives CDR1 SNHLY, CDR2 FYNNEI. The CDR3 runs to 13 residues. The CDR3 DNA sequence: TGTGCCAGCAGTACCGGGAAGGACACTGAAGCTTTCTTT. It encodes CASSTGKDTEAFF.

This clonotype was seen at least ten times. The chain is built from TRBV12-3 or TRBV12-4 and TRBJ2-3; 11 nucleotides agree with TRBD2. The CDR3 extends over 16 amino acids. Trimming took 6 bases from V and 2 from J; bases not matched to a gene: 7. CDR3 bases: TGTGCCAGCAGGGGGACACTAGCGGGAGACACAGATACGCAGTATTTT. Amino acids: CASRGTLAGDTDTQYF.

The CDR3 is CASSPDGHSGNTIYF. In DNA form, the CDR3 reads TGTGCCAGCAGCCCGGACGGACACTCTGGAAACACCATATATTTT. This chain joins TRBV12-3 or TRBV12-4 and TRBJ1-3, with D possibly TRBD1 on 5 matching bases. The V gene lost 6 bases and the J gene lost 0 bases, with 12 bases spanning the gap. CDR3 length: 15 residues.

This clonotype was observed many times. The chain carries TRBV12-3 or TRBV12-4 and TRBJ2-1, with 14 bases fitting TRBD2. This CDR3 spans 16 amino acids. V shed 4 bases and J 9 bases; nucleotides not matched to a gene: 8. DNA of the CDR3: TGTGCCAGCAGTTACCAGGGACTAGCGGGAGCCAGTGAGCAGTTCTTC. It is translated as CASSYQGLAGASEQFF.

The chain links TRBV28 to TRBJ2-3, with 9 bases identical to TRBD1. V lost 2 bases and J lost 3; bases outside the gene matches: 12. Germline values: CDR1 MDHEN, CDR2 SYDVKM. There are 18 residues in the CDR3. This chain's CDR3 is CASSLTIPGTGRTDTQYF. The DNA for the CDR3 is TGTGCCAGCAGTTTAACAATTCCCGGGACAGGGAGAACAGATACGCAGTATTTT.

V usage is TRBV19 and J usage is TRBJ2-7, with TRBD2 as a possible D gene (5 bases). This CDR3 region has 14 residues. V lost 5 bases and J lost 4, with 15 bases in between. The V gene's germline CDR1 is LNHDA and CDR2 SQIVND (reference sequence). CDR3 sequence (DNA): TGTGCCAGTAGTGAGCGACCTAGCATGTACGAGCAGTACTTC. The encoded protein is CASSERPSMYEQYF.

The CDR3: CASSFSGRSFF. The CDR3 DNA sequence: TGTGCCAGCAGCTTTAGCGGGAGGTCATTCTTC. V and J are TRBV6-2 or TRBV6-3 and TRBJ2-1; TRBD2 aligns across 10 bases. Unmatched junction bases numbered 6, after V lost 6 bases and J lost 16 bases. The germline V gene has CDR1 MNHEY and CDR2 SVGEGT. The CDR3 has 11 amino acids.

In this sample, this clonotype turned up many times. J is TRBJ2-3 and V is TRBV5-6; 11 bases line up with TRBD2. CDR3 size: 20 residues. Trimming took 3 bases from V and 0 from J; bases not matched to a gene: 15. Germline V gene data show CDR1 as SGHDT and CDR2 as YYEEEE. The CDR3 spells CASSSREPGTSGTSTDTQYF. The DNA for the CDR3 is TGTGCCAGCAGCTCCAGGGAGCCCGGGACTAGCGGAACTAGCACAGATACGCAGTATTTT.

This clonotype was detected ten times or more. This sequence joins TRBV29-1 and TRBJ1-2; D not resolved. Trimming took off 5 bases at V and 6 bases at J, with 10 bases between the two ends. This CDR3 comprises 11 residues. Germline CDR1 and CDR2: SQVTM and ANQGSEA. In DNA, the CDR3 is TGCAGCGTTATCAAAATTGATGGCTACACCTTC. This encodes CSVIKIDGYTF.

This clonotype has at least ten counts. The V call is TRBV11-1, the J call TRBJ2-5; no clear D gene. Trimming cost V 5 bases and J 5 bases, with 6 bases left between them. From germline, CDR1 is SGHAT and CDR2 FQDESV (reference sequence). The CDR3 totals 11 residues. The CDR3 loop is CASSRAETQYF. The CDR3 bases are TGTGCCAGCAGCCGGGCCGAGACCCAGTACTTC.

V and J are TRBV27 and TRBJ1-2; tentatively, D is TRBD1 (6 bases). V was pared by 3 bases and J by 6 bases, with 11 bases between. Germline lookup yields CDR1 MNHEY and CDR2 SMNVEV (reference sequence). The CDR3 runs to 13 residues. This chain's CDR3 is CASSFRGLNGYTF. The CDR3 DNA sequence: TGTGCCAGCAGTTTCAGGGGACTGAATGGCTACACCTTC.

This clonotype was recorded at least ten times. The chain is built from TRBV27 and TRBJ1-4, with a tentative D call TRBD1 (5 bases). The ends were cut back, 6 bases at V and 5 bases at J, with 16 bases in the middle. Looked up from germline, CDR1 is MNHEY and CDR2 is SMNVEV (reference sequence). The CDR3 covers 15 residues. CDR3 region: CASSSEGRLNEKLFF. DNA for the CDR3: TGTGCCAGCAGCTCCGAGGGGCGCCTCAATGAAAAACTGTTTTTT. Full variable domain (outside the CDR3, taken from reference TRBV27 and TRBJ1-4): EAQVTQNPRYLITVTGKKLTVTCSQNMNHEYMSWYRQDPGLGLRQIYYSMNVEVTDKGDVPEGYKVSRKEKRNFPLILESPSPNQTSLYFCASSSEGRLNEKLFFGSGTQLSVL.

This clonotype occurred once. The CDR3 bases are TGTGCCAGCAGTTCACTAGCGGGAGTACATGAGCAGTTCTTC. It encodes CASSSLAGVHEQFF. The genes are TRBV28 and TRBJ2-1, with 11 bases aligning to TRBD2. The germline V gene encodes CDR1 MDHEN and CDR2 SYDVKM. The V and J ends lost 4 bases and 8 bases, in that order; junction bases with no gene match: 4. The length of the CDR3 is 14 residues.

The rearrangement joins TRBV30 to TRBJ1-1, with 7 nucleotides matching TRBD1. With 0 bases clipped from V and 6 bases from J, the junction kept 4 bases outside the gene matches. The germline gives CDR1 GTSNPN, CDR2 SVGIG (reference sequence). The CDR3 totals 13 residues. CDR3 DNA sequence: TGTGCCTGGAGTGTACAGGGGTGGTCTGAAGCTTTCTTT. Translated: CAWSVQGWSEAFF.